This T cell receptor beta chain emerged from a study of cytomegalovirus exposure and HLA in healthy donors. Study details: A previous analysis identified approximately 120 million unique TCR beta sequences derived from some 170 million T cells.

Healthy bone marrow donors made up the cohort. Broader study findings: CMV serostatus was the sole immune exposure information available.

Remarks on this clone: Its antigen is undetermined.

Researchers ran the PCR with 60 Vbeta and 13 Jbeta primers. Assay: immunoSEQ multiplex PCR; the TCRdb copy retains only in-frame clones and omits some. This table holds about 170,000 clones, 70% to 90% found once. The CDR3 covers 17 residues. CDR1 and CDR2 from the germline V gene are MGHRA and YSYEKL. Sequenced sample: PBMCs. The clonotype comes from a man younger than 45 in good health and CMV-seropositive. The V gene is TRBV4-1, the J gene TRBJ2-5; tentatively, D is TRBD2 (5 bases). The end of the DNA aligns better with TRBJ2-7, so the J call may be wrong. The CDR3 reads CASSQDESGGPSYEQYF. DNA of the CDR3: TGCGCCAGCAGCCAAGATGAAAGCGGAGGCCCCTCCTACGAGCAGTACTTC.